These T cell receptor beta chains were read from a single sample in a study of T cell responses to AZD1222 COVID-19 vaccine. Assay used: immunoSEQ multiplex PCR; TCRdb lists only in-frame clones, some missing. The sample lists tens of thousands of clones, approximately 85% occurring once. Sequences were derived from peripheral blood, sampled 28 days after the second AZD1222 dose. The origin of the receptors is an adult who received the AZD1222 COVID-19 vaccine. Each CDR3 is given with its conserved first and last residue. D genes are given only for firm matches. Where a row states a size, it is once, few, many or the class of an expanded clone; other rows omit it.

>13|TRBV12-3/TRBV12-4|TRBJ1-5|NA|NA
TGTGCCAGCAGTTTTCGCAGCAATCAGCCCCAGCATTTT
CASSFRSNQPQHF
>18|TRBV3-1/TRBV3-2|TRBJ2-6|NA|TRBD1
TGTGCCAGCAGCCAAGAACCGGGACAGGGTACTGGGGCCAACGTCCTGACTTTC
CASSQEPGQGTGANVLTF
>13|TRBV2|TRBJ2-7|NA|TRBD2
TGTGCCAGCACCCTAGCGGGAGGATACGAGCAGTACTTC
CASTLAGGYEQYF
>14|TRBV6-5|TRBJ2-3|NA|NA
TGTGCCAGCATACGAGAGGGGGGCACAGATACGCAGTATTTT
CASIREGGTDTQYF
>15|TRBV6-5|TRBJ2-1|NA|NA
TGTGCCAGCAGTTACTCGGCCCTTCTCGGTCCTGAGCAGTTCTTC
CASSYSALLGPEQFF
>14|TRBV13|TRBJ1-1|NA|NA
TGTGCCAGCAGGCCCGGACAGATTTTAACTGAAGCTTTCTTT
CASRPGQILTEAFF
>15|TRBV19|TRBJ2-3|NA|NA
TGTGCCAGTAGTAGGGGTGGGCTAAACGCAGATACGCAGTATTTT
CASSRGGLNADTQYF
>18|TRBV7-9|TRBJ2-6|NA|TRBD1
TGTGCCAGCAGCTACCCGACAGGGGATACCTCTGGGGCCAACGTCCTGACTTTC
CASSYPTGDTSGANVLTF
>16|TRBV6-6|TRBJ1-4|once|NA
TGTGCCAGCAGTTCGATCCGGGACACAACTAATGAAAAACTGTTTTTT
CASSSIRDTTNEKLFF
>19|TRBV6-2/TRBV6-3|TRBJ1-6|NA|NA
TGTGCCAGCAGTTACTCGGCGGGGGAGGGAAGCTCCTATAATTCACCCCTCCACTTT
CASSYSAGEGSSYNSPLHF
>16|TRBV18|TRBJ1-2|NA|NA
TGTGCCAGCTCAGGTCAACAGGGACGCCAGCGTGGTGGCTACACCTTC
CASSGQQGRQRGGYTF